Described below is a single TCR beta chain sequence and its context. The data were obtained in a study of T-cell reconstitution after alpha-beta-depleted transplantation in children. The CDR3 extends over 17 amino acids. V was pared by 4 bases and J by 5 bases, with 15 bases of the junction left unmatched. The germline V gene has CDR1 SGDLS and CDR2 YYNGEE. Unique molecular identifiers were incorporated into the prepared TCRbeta library. Using its own MiXCR run on the PCR reads, TCRdb lists one record per CDR3 protein. The top ten clones hold less than 5% of a sample with about 610,000 distinct CDR3 sequences, 10% of them seen once.

The chain uses TRBV9 and TRBJ1-2, with 9 bases aligning to TRBD1. This sequence originates from a human donor who donated a stem cell graft to a child with acute myeloid leukemia. Sequenced here: PBMCs from the stem cell graft donor, sampled from the stem cell graft. CDR3: CASSPTTGGALKYGYTF. CDR3 nucleotide sequence: TGTGCCAGCAGCCCCACCACAGGGGGCGCGCTTAAGTATGGCTACACCTTC.